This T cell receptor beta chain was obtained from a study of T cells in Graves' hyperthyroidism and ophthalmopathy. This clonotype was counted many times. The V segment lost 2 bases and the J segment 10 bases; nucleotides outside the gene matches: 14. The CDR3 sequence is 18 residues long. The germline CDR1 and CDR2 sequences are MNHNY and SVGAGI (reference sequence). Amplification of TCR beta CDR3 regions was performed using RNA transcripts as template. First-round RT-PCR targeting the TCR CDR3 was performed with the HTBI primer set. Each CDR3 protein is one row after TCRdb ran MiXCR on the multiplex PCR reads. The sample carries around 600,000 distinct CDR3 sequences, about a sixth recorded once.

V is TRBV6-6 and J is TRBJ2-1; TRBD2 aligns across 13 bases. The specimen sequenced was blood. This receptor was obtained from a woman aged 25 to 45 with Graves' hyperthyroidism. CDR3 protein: CASSYEGAGLAGAREQFF. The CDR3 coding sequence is TGTGCCAGCAGTTACGAGGGGGCCGGACTAGCGGGGGCCCGGGAGCAGTTCTTC.